The rows below give T cell receptor beta chains drawn from one sample of a study of technical replicates of blood from several donors. Some clones are missing from TCRdb's copy, which holds only in-frame ones; the method was immunoSEQ multiplex PCR. The sample shows some 77,000 clones, 85% to 95% of them seen only once. The sample was T cells isolated from PBMCs. Receptors were obtained from a human donor in good health. Each CDR3 is given with its conserved first and last residue. A D gene is named only where the DNA matches it firmly. The size field is filled for only some rows; it gives once, few, many or a size class.

TRBV27	TRBJ2-3	NA	NA	CASSLFQVAESTDTQYF	TGTGCCAGCAGTTTATTCCAAGTAGCGGAAAGCACAGATACGCAGTATTTT
TRBV7-9	TRBJ2-2	NA	NA	CASSLTGELFF	TGTGCCAGCAGCCTTACCGGGGAGCTGTTTTTT
TRBV7-2	TRBJ2-3	TRBD1	NA	CASSPQGATDTQYF	TGTGCCAGCAGCCCACAGGGGGCCACAGATACGCAGTATTTT
TRBV23-1	TRBJ2-7	NA	NA	CASSQSQGQPYEQYF	TGCGCCAGCAGTCAATCGCAGGGGCAGCCCTACGAGCAGTACTTC
TRBV29-1	TRBJ2-7	NA	NA	CSVGTTSSYEQYF	TGCAGCGTTGGGACAACCAGCTCCTACGAGCAGTACTTC
TRBV4-3	TRBJ2-5	TRBD2	NA	CASSQEPAGYQETQYF	TGCGCCAGCAGCCAAGAACCAGCGGGGTACCAAGAGACCCAGTACTTC
TRBV19	TRBJ2-3	NA	NA	CASSIDLTDTQYF	TGTGCCAGTAGTATCGACTTAACAGATACGCAGTATTTT
TRBV5-4	TRBJ2-1	TRBD1	NA	CASSTPGQAYNEQFF	TGTGCCAGCAGCACTCCGGGACAGGCCTACAATGAGCAGTTCTTC
TRBV6-1	TRBJ2-7	TRBD1	NA	CASSGDRGHYEQYF	TGTGCCAGCAGTGGTGACAGGGGGCATTACGAGCAGTACTTC
TRBV19	TRBJ1-1	NA	NA	CASIPRGEFMNTEAFF	TGTGCCAGTATCCCCCGCGGGGAGTTCATGAACACTGAAGCTTTCTTT
TRBV27	TRBJ1-1	NA	NA	CASSLGGNTEAFF	TGTGCCAGCAGTCTAGGGGGGAACACTGAAGCTTTCTTT
TRBV7-9	TRBJ2-1	NA	NA	CASSFTGSEQFF	TGTGCCAGCAGCTTCACGGGGTCTGAGCAGTTCTTC
TRBV2	TRBJ2-5	TRBD2	NA	CASRLGGGSLTQYF	TGTGCCAGCAGATTGGGCGGCGGGAGCTTAACCCAGTACTTC
TRBV4-3	TRBJ2-2	TRBD2	NA	CASSPIAGGGTGELFF	TGCGCCAGCAGCCCAATAGCGGGGGGCGGCACCGGGGAGCTGTTTTTT
TRBV6-5	TRBJ2-3	NA	once	CASSQTTSTDTQYF	TGTGCCAGTTCGCAGACGACTAGCACAGATACGCAGTATTTT
TRBV9	TRBJ2-7	NA	NA	CASSVGPGVYEQYF	TGTGCCAGCAGCGTAGGCCCGGGGGTTTACGAGCAGTACTTC
TRBV27	TRBJ1-5	NA	NA	CASSSVSNQPQHF	TGTGCCAGCAGTTCAGTTAGCAATCAGCCCCAGCATTTT
TRBV4-1	TRBJ2-1	TRBD2	NA	CASSQDSKTRGDEQFF	TGCGCCAGCAGCCAAGATAGTAAGACGCGGGGGGATGAGCAGTTCTTC
TRBV2	TRBJ2-7	NA	NA	CASSESRGFEQYF	TGTGCCAGCAGTGAATCTCGGGGATTCGAGCAGTACTTC
TRBV9	TRBJ2-7	NA	once	CASSVAPGQNTYEQYF	TGTGCCAGCAGCGTAGCCCCCGGACAGAATACTTACGAGCAGTACTTC
TRBV6-1	TRBJ2-7	TRBD2	NA	CASRTSALYEQYF	TGTGCCAGTAGGACTAGCGCCCTCTACGAGCAGTACTTC
TRBV11-2	TRBJ1-1	NA	NA	CASSPRENTEAFF	TGTGCCAGCAGCCCCCGGGAGAACACTGAAGCTTTCTTT
TRBV2	TRBJ2-1	TRBD2	NA	CASSYLAGAYNEQFF	TGTGCCAGCAGTTATCTAGCGGGAGCCTACAATGAGCAGTTCTTC